The T cell receptor (beta chain) under discussion was sequenced for a study of blood T cells in healthy people across ages. Germline CDR1 is MNHEY and CDR2 is SMNVEV (reference sequence). The V segment lost 8 bases and the J segment 4 bases; nucleotides outside the gene matches: 7. The CDR3 extends over 14 amino acids. The use of a sample-barcoded 5' primer and a J-beta primer mix characterized a second PCR of roughly 7 to 12 cycles. TCRdb independently ran MiXCR on the 5' RACE reads; one entry per CDR3 protein. The sample consists of about 1,500,000 distinct CDR3 sequences, about 40% of them appearing once.

The sample comprised blood. The sequence derives from a woman aged 18-29 years in good health. The V call is TRBV27, the J call TRBJ1-2; 10 bases map to TRBD1. This chain's CDR3 is CASGSGQGLYGYTF. DNA of the CDR3: TGTGCCAGCGGTTCGGGACAGGGGCTCTATGGCTACACCTTC.